This is a list of T cell receptor beta chains from one sample in a study of CD8 T cells in ankylosing spondylitis. In TCRdb, the 5' RACE reads were re-called with MiXCR into one record per CDR3 protein. The data contain 230,000 or so distinct CDR3 sequences, approximately 24% of them singletons. Input material: blood, either unsorted or a sorted T cell fraction (not recorded which). The receptors were gathered from a male donor with ankylosing spondylitis or in good health (not recorded which). The CDR3 runs from the conserved cysteine through the conserved F or W. Each record gives: D gene, J gene, V gene, clone size, CDR3 DNA, CDR3 protein. D genes are given only for firm matches. The size entry is marked missing in some rows and otherwise reads once, few, many or a size class.

d_gene: TRBD1; j_gene: TRBJ2-3; v_gene: TRBV20-1; abundance: few; CDR3nt: TGCAGTGCTAGAACGGCAGGGGGTACAGATACGCAGTATTTT; CDR3aa: CSARTAGGTDTQYF
d_gene: .; j_gene: TRBJ1-1; v_gene: TRBV28; abundance: .; CDR3nt: TGTGCCACCATAGCAGGGGTCACTGAAGCTTTCTTT; CDR3aa: CATIAGVTEAFF
d_gene: .; j_gene: TRBJ2-7; v_gene: TRBV10-3; abundance: .; CDR3nt: TGTGCCATCAGTGAGGGGGGCCTGATCTCCTACGAGCAGTACTTC; CDR3aa: CAISEGGLISYEQYF
d_gene: TRBD1; j_gene: TRBJ1-3; v_gene: TRBV10-3; abundance: many; CDR3nt: TGTGCCATCAGTGAGTCGACAGGGGAAAACTCTGGAAACACCATATATTTT; CDR3aa: CAISESTGENSGNTIYF
d_gene: .; j_gene: TRBJ2-5; v_gene: TRBV5-5; abundance: .; CDR3nt: TGTGCCAGCAGCTTGGCCCTGCTCAGAGAGACCCAGTACTTC; CDR3aa: CASSLALLRETQYF
d_gene: TRBD1; j_gene: TRBJ1-4; v_gene: TRBV3-1; abundance: once; CDR3nt: TGTGCCAGCAGCCAAGTTAGGACAGGGGGCGCCGGGAGTGAAAAACTGTTTTTT; CDR3aa: CASSQVRTGGAGSEKLFF
d_gene: .; j_gene: TRBJ2-3; v_gene: TRBV5-2; abundance: few; CDR3nt: TGTGCCAGCAAATTCTTAGGACGCGACTTTACCGGGACTAGAGGATCCGACAGGACAGATACGCAGTATTTT; CDR3aa: CASKFLGRDFTGTRGSDRTDTQYF
d_gene: .; j_gene: TRBJ2-2; v_gene: TRBV5-4; abundance: few; CDR3nt: TGTGCCAGCAGCTTGGGACAGAAACTCGGGGAGCTGTTTTTT; CDR3aa: CASSLGQKLGELFF
d_gene: .; j_gene: TRBJ2-5; v_gene: TRBV29-1; abundance: .; CDR3nt: TGCAGCGTAGAAGGTTCGAATATGGAGACCCAGTACTTC; CDR3aa: CSVEGSNMETQYF
d_gene: TRBD2; j_gene: TRBJ2-3; v_gene: TRBV15; abundance: .; CDR3nt: TGTGCCACCAGCAGAGTGGTAGCGGGGGGGCAAGATACGCAGTATTTT; CDR3aa: CATSRVVAGGQDTQYF
d_gene: TRBD1; j_gene: TRBJ2-7; v_gene: TRBV29-1; abundance: .; CDR3nt: TGCAGCGTTGAATTCTGGGACAGGGGTATGGTGGAGCAGTACTTC; CDR3aa: CSVEFWDRGMVEQYF
d_gene: .; j_gene: TRBJ1-1; v_gene: TRBV20-1; abundance: .; CDR3nt: TGCAGTGCCGACCCAGGGGAGAAGAACACTGAAGCTTTCTTT; CDR3aa: CSADPGEKNTEAFF
d_gene: .; j_gene: TRBJ1-5; v_gene: TRBV24-1; abundance: many; CDR3nt: TGTGCCACCAGTGATCCAAATCAGCCCCAGCATTTT; CDR3aa: CATSDPNQPQHF
d_gene: TRBD2; j_gene: TRBJ2-7; v_gene: TRBV20-1; abundance: many; CDR3nt: TGCAGTGCTACGTCCCAGGGAGGGTACGAGCAGTACTTC; CDR3aa: CSATSQGGYEQYF
d_gene: .; j_gene: TRBJ1-3; v_gene: TRBV27; abundance: many; CDR3nt: TGTGCCAGCAGTTTCAGTGCGCCAGGTGGAAACACCATATATTTT; CDR3aa: CASSFSAPGGNTIYF
d_gene: .; j_gene: TRBJ1-4; v_gene: TRBV10-3; abundance: many; CDR3nt: TGTGCCATCAGTGATGAACTTGAAAAACTGTTTTTT; CDR3aa: CAISDELEKLFF
d_gene: .; j_gene: TRBJ1-2; v_gene: TRBV10-2; abundance: .; CDR3nt: TGCGCCAGCAGTTGGCAGGGAGATGGCTACACCTTC; CDR3aa: CASSWQGDGYTF
d_gene: TRBD2; j_gene: TRBJ2-2; v_gene: TRBV7-3; abundance: few; CDR3nt: TGTGCCAGCACCCCCCGCGGCGGGGGGAGGACCGGGGAGCTGTTTTTT; CDR3aa: CASTPRGGGRTGELFF
d_gene: TRBD2; j_gene: TRBJ2-1; v_gene: TRBV12-3/TRBV12-4; abundance: few; CDR3nt: TGTGCCAGCATCCCAGGACTAGGAAGCCGCGAGCAGTTCTTC; CDR3aa: CASIPGLGSREQFF
d_gene: TRBD2; j_gene: TRBJ2-5; v_gene: TRBV20-1; abundance: .; CDR3nt: TGCAGTGCTGGGGGACTAGCGGCGGAGACCCAGTACTTC; CDR3aa: CSAGGLAAETQYF
d_gene: .; j_gene: TRBJ2-5; v_gene: TRBV30; abundance: .; CDR3nt: TGTGCCTGGAGTGTGGGACCGGGGGAGACCCAGTACTTC; CDR3aa: CAWSVGPGETQYF
d_gene: TRBD2; j_gene: TRBJ2-3; v_gene: TRBV10-3; abundance: few; CDR3nt: TGTGCCATCAGCCATACCGAAGGACTAGCGGGGCGCAGGACGGATACGCAGTATTTT; CDR3aa: CAISHTEGLAGRRTDTQYF
d_gene: .; j_gene: TRBJ2-3; v_gene: TRBV18; abundance: few; CDR3nt: TGTGCCAGCTCACTCATGGATGCAGATACGCAGTATTTT; CDR3aa: CASSLMDADTQYF
d_gene: .; j_gene: TRBJ2-7; v_gene: TRBV5-4; abundance: .; CDR3nt: TGTGCCAGCAGCTTGTTCAGGGTCGGGTACGAGCAGTACTTC; CDR3aa: CASSLFRVGYEQYF
d_gene: .; j_gene: TRBJ2-7; v_gene: TRBV4-1; abundance: many; CDR3nt: TGCGCCAGCAGCCAAGCGGGAACAGGGCTCTACGAGCAGTACTTC; CDR3aa: CASSQAGTGLYEQYF
d_gene: .; j_gene: TRBJ2-1; v_gene: TRBV20-1; abundance: many; CDR3nt: TGCAGTGCTAGAGACTCAAGCTCCTACAATGAGCAGTTCTTC; CDR3aa: CSARDSSSYNEQFF
d_gene: TRBD1; j_gene: TRBJ2-3; v_gene: TRBV28; abundance: few; CDR3nt: TGTGCCAGCAGTTTAGGTCCGGGACAGGGGGCGCGGGATACGCAGTATTTT; CDR3aa: CASSLGPGQGARDTQYF
d_gene: .; j_gene: TRBJ2-5; v_gene: TRBV14; abundance: .; CDR3nt: TGTGCCACCAGCCACCGGGTTGAGACCCAGTACTTC; CDR3aa: CATSHRVETQYF
d_gene: TRBD1; j_gene: TRBJ1-4; v_gene: TRBV20-1; abundance: many; CDR3nt: TGCAGTGCTATCACCGGGACAGGGGTCCCTAATGAAAAACTGTTTTTT; CDR3aa: CSAITGTGVPNEKLFF
d_gene: .; j_gene: TRBJ2-1; v_gene: TRBV20-1; abundance: .; CDR3nt: TGCAGTGCTAGAGGACGGGGAGATCGACAGTCTGAGCAGTTCTTC; CDR3aa: CSARGRGDRQSEQFF